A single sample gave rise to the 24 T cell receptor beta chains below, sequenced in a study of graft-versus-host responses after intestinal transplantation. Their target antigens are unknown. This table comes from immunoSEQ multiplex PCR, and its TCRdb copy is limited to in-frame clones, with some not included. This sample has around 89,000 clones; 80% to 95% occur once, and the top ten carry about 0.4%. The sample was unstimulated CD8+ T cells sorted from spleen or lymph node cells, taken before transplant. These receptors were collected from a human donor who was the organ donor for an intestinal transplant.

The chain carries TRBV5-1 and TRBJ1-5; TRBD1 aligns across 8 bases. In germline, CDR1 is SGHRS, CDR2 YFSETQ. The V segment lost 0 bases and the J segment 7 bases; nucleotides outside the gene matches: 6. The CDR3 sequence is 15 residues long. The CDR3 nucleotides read TGCGCCAGCAGCTTGGTGGCAGGGGGCGGGCAGCCCCAGCATTTT. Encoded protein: CASSLVAGGGQPQHF.

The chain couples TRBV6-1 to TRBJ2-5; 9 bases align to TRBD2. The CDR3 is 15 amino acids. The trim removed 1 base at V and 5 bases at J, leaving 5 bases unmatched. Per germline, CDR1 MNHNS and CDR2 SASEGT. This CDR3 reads CASSEGAGGPETQYF. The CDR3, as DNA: TGTGCCAGCAGTGAAGGGGCGGGGGGGCCGGAGACCCAGTACTTC.

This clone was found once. The CDR3 nucleotides are TGTGCCAGCAGTCACGACAGGGGAAATCAGCCCCAGCATTTT. This sequence encodes CASSHDRGNQPQHF. The rearrangement joins TRBV28 to TRBJ1-5; 8 positions match TRBD1. CDR3 length: 14 residues. Germline V lookup: CDR1 MDHEN, CDR2 SYDVKM. With 5 bases clipped from V and 4 bases from J, the junction kept 4 bases outside the gene matches.

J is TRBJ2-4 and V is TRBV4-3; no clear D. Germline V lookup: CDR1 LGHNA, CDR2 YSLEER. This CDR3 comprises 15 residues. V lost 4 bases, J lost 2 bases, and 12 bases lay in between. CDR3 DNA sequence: TGCGCCAGCAGCCTACTCAGGAAAACCAAAAACATTCAGTACTTC. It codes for CASSLLRKTKNIQYF.

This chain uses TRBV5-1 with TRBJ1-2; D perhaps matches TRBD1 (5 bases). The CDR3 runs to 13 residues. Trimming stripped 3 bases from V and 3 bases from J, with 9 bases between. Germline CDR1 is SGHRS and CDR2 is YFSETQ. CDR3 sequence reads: CASSSGTYYGYTF. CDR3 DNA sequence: TGCGCCAGCAGCTCCGGGACTTACTATGGCTACACCTTC.

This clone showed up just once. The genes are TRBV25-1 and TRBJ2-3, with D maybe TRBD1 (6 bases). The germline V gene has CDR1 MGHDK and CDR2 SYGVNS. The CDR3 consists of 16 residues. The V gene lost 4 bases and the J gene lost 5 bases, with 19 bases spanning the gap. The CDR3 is CASSGEQGLLRDTQYF. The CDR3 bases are TGTGCCAGCAGTGGGGAACAGGGTCTGTTGAGAGATACGCAGTATTTT.

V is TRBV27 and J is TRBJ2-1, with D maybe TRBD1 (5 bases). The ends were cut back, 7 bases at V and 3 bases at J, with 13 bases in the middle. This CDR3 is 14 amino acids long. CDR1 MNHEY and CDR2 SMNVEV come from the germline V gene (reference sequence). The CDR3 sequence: CASIGSGLYNEQFF. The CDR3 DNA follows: TGTGCCAGCATCGGGTCAGGGCTCTACAATGAGCAGTTCTTC.

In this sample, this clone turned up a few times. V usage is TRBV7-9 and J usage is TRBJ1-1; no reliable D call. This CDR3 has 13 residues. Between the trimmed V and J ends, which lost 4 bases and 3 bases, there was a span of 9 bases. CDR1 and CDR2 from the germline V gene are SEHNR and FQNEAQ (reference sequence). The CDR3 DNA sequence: TGTGCCAGCAGCTCGGGCGGGTACACTGAAGCTTTCTTT. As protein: CASSSGGYTEAFF.

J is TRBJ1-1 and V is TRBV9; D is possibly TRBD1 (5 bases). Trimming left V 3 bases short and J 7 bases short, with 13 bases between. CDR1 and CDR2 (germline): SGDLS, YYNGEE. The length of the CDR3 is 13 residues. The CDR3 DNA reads TGTGCCAGCAGCGAGTCGGACACGAGTGAAGCTTTCTTT. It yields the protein CASSESDTSEAFF.

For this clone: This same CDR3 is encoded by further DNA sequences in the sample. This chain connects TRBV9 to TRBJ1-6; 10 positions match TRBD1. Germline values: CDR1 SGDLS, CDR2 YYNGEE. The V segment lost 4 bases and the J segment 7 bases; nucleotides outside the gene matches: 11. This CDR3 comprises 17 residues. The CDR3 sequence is CASSPRGLGQGNSPLHF. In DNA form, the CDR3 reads TGTGCCAGCAGCCCCCGAGGGTTGGGACAGGGGAATTCACCCCTCCACTTT.

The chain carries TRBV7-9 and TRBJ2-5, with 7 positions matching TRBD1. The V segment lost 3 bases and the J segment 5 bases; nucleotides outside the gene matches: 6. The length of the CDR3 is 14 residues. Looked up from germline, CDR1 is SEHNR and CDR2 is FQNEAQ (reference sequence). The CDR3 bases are TGTGCCAGCAGCTTGACAGGGTTGGGGGAGACCCAGTACTTC. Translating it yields CASSLTGLGETQYF. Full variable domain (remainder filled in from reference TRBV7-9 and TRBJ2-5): DTGVSQNPRHKITKRGQNVTFRCDPISEHNRLYWYRQTLGQGPEFLTYFQNEAQLEKSRLLSDRFSAERPKGSFSTLEIQRTEQGDSAMYLCASSLTGLGETQYFGPGTRLLVL.

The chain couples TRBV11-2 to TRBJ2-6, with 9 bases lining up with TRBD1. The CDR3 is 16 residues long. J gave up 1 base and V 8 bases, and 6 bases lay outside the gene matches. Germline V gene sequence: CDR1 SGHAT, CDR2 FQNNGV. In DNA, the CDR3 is TGTGCCAGCGTCCGGGACAGGGTATCTGGGGCCAACGTCCTGACTTTC. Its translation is CASVRDRVSGANVLTF.

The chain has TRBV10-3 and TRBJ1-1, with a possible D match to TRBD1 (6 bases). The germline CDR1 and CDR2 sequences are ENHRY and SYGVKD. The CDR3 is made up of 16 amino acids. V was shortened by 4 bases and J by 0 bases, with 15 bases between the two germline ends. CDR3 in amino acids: CAISGESRDMNTEAFF. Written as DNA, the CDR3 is TGTGCCATCAGTGGAGAGTCGAGGGACATGAACACTGAAGCTTTCTTT.

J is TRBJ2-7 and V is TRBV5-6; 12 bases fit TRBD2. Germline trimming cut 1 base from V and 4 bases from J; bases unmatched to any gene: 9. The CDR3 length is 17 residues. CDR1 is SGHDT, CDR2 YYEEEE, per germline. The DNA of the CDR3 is TGTGCCAGCAGCTTGAAACTAGCGGGGGGTCCTTCTTACGAGCAGTACTTC. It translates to CASSLKLAGGPSYEQYF.

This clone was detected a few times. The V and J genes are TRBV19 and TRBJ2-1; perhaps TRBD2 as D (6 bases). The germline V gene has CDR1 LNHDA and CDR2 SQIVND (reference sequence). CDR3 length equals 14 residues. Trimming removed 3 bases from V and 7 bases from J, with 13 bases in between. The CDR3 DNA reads TGTGCCAGTAGTATGTCGGCCGGGGGTAATGAGCAGTTCTTC. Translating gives CASSMSAGGNEQFF.

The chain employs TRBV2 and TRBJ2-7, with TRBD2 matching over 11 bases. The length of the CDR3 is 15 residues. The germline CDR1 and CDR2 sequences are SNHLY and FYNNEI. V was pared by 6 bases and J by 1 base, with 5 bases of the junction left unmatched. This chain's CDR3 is CASRLAGGPSYEQYF. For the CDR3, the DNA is TGTGCCAGCAGATTAGCGGGGGGGCCTTCCTACGAGCAGTACTTC.

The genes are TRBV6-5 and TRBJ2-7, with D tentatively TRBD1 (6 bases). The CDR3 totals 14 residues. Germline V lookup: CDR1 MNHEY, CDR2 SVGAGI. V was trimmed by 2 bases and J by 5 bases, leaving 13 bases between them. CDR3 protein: CASSYRQGNDEQYF. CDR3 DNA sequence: TGTGCCAGCAGTTACCGGCAGGGGAACGACGAGCAGTACTTC.

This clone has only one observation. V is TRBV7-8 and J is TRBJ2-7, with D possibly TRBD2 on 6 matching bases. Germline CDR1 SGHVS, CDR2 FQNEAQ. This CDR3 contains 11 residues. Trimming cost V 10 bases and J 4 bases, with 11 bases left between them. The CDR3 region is CAIRRGYEQYF. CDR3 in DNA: TGTGCCATCAGGCGGGGTTACGAGCAGTACTTC.

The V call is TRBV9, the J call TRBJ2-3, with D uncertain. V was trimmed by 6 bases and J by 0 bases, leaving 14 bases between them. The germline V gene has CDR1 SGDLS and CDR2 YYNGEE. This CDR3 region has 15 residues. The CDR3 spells CASTLSGTSTDTQYF. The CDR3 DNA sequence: TGTGCCAGCACCCTTTCAGGAACTAGCACAGATACGCAGTATTTT.

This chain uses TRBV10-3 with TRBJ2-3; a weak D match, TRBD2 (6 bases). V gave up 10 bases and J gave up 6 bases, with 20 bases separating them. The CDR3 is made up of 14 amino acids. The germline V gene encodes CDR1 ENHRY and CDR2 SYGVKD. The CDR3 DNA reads TGTGCCACCCGGGACTCCCGAGTATGGGATACGCAGTATTTT. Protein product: CATRDSRVWDTQYF.

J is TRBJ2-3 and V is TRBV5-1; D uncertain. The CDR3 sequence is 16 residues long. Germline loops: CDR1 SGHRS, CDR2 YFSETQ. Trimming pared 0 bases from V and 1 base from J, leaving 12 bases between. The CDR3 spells CASSLGVGWGTDTQYF. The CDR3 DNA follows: TGCGCCAGCAGCTTGGGTGTCGGGTGGGGCACAGATACGCAGTATTTT.

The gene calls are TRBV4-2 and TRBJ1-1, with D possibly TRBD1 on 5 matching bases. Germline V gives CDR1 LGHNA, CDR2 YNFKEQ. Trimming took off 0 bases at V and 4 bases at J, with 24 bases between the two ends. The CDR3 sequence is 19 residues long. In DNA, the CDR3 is TGTGCCAGCAGCCAAGAAGATGGATGGGGCAGATCGGGTGGCACTGAAGCTTTCTTT. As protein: CASSQEDGWGRSGGTEAFF.

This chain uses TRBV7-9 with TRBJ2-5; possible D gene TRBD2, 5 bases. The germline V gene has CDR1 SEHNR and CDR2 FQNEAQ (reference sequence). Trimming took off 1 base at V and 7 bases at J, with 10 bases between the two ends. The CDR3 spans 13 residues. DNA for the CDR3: TGTGCCAGCAGCTTAGGGCCGGCGGGGACCCAGTACTTC. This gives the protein CASSLGPAGTQYF.

The CDR3 DNA is TGCGCCAGCAGCCAAGGGACTAGCGGCTACGAGCAGTACTTC. It translates to CASSQGTSGYEQYF. This rearrangement joins TRBV4-1 to TRBJ2-7, with 10 bases lining up with TRBD2. Per germline, CDR1 MGHRA and CDR2 YSYEKL. The CDR3 sequence is 14 residues long. Unmatched junction bases numbered 0, after V lost 1 base and J lost 3 bases.